This T cell receptor beta chain was sequenced during a study of identical twins. Germline CDR1 and CDR2: LGHDT and YNNKEL (reference sequence). Trimming cost V 7 bases and J 2 bases, with 14 bases left between them. The CDR3 runs to 14 residues. Each CDR3 protein is one row after TCRdb ran MiXCR on the 5' RACE reads. The sample contains approximately 500,000 distinct CDR3 sequences, roughly 26% of which appear only once. The same sample was also studied in work on T cells expressing NK-cell markers. From that study: Sorted T-cell subsets CD3+CD56+NKG2C+, CD3+CD56+NKG2C- and CD3+CD56-NKG2C+ were TCR beta-sequenced.

The V and J genes are TRBV3-1 and TRBJ1-1, with a possible D match to TRBD1 (5 bases). The origin of this receptor is a woman aged 18-29 years in good health. Material: CD4+ T cells sorted from blood. The CDR3 spells CASTREGLNTEAFF. The CDR3 region has the DNA TGTGCCAGCACCAGGGAGGGTCTCAACACTGAAGCTTTCTTT. Complete variable domain (other parts from reference TRBV3-1 and TRBJ1-1): DTAVSQTPKYLVTQMGNDKSIKCEQNLGHDTMYWYKQDSKKFLKIMFSYNNKELIINETVPNRFSPKSPDKAHLNLHINSLELGDSAVYFCASTREGLNTEAFFGQGTRLTVV.